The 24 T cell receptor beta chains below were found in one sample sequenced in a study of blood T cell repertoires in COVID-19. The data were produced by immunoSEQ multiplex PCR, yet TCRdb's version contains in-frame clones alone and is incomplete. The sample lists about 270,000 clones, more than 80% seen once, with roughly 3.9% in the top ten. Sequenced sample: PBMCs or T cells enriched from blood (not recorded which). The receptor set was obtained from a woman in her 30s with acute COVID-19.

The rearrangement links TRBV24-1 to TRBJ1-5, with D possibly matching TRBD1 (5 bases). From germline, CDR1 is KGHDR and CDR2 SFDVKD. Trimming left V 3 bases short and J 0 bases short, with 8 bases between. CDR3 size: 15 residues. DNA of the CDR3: TGTGCCACCAGTGATCGGGGGATTAGCAATCAGCCCCAGCATTTT. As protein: CATSDRGISNQPQHF.

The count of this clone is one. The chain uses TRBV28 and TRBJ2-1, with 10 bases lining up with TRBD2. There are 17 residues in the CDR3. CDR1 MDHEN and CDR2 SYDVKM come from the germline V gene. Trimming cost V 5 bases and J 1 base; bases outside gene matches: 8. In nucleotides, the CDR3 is TGTGCCAGCAGTCAACACCTAGCGGGAGCGTCCTACAATGAGCAGTTCTTC. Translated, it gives CASSQHLAGASYNEQFF.

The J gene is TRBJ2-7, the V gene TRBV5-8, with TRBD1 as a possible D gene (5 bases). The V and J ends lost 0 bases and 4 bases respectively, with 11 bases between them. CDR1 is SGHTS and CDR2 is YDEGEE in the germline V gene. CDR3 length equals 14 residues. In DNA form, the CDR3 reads TGTGCCAGCAGCTTGGCTCGTAAGGGGTACGAGCAGTACTTC. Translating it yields CASSLARKGYEQYF.

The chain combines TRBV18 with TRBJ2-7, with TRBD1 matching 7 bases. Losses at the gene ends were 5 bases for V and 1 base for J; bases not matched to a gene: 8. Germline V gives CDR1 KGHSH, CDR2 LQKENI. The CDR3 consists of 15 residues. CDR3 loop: CASSETTGQSYEQYF. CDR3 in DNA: TGTGCCAGCTCAGAAACCACGGGACAGTCCTACGAGCAGTACTTC.

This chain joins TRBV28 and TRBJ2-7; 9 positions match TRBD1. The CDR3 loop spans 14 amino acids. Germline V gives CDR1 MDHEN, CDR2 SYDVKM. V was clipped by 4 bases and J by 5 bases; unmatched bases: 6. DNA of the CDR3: TGTGCCAGCAGTTCTGGGACAGGGAGGGACGAGCAGTACTTC. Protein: CASSSGTGRDEQYF.

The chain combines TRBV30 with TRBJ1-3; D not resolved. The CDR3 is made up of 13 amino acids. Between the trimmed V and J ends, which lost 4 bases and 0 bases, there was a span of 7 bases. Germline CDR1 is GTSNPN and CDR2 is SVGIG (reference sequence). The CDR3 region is CAWNEGSGNTIYF. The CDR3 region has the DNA TGTGCCTGGAACGAGGGCTCTGGAAACACCATATATTTT.

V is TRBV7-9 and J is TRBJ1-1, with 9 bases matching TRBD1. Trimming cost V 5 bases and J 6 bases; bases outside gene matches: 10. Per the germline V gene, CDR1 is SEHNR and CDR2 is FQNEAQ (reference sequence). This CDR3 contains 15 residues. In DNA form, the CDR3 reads TGTGCCAGCAGCATCGCCGGGACAGGGCTATCTGAAGCTTTCTTT. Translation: CASSIAGTGLSEAFF.

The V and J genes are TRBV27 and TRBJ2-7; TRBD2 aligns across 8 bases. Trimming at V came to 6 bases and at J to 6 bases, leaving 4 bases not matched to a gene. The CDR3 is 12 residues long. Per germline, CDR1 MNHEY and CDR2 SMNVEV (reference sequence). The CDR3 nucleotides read TGTGCCAGCAGCAGGACTAGCTCCGAGCAGTACTTC. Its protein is CASSRTSSEQYF.

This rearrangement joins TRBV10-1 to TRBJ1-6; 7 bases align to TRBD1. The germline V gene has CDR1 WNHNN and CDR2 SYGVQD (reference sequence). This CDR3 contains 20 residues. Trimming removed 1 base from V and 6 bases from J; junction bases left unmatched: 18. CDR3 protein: CASSEFSGTEYNDRNSPLHF. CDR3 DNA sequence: TGCGCCAGCAGTGAGTTCTCCGGGACAGAGTATAATGATCGTAATTCACCCCTCCACTTT.

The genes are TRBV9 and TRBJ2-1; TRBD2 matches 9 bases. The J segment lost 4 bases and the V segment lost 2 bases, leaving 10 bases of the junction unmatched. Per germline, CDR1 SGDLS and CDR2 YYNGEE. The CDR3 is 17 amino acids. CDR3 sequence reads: CASSVAGGLTIYNEQFF. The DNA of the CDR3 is TGTGCCAGCAGCGTTGCGGGAGGGCTAACAATATACAATGAGCAGTTCTTC.

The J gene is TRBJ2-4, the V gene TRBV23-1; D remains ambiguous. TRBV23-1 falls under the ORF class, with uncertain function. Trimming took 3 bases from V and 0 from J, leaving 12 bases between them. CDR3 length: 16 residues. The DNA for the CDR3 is TGCGCCAGCAGTCAGAGCCTTTTTGTAGCCAAAAACATTCAGTACTTC. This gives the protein CASSQSLFVAKNIQYF.

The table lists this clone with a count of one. CDR3 coding DNA: TGTGCCAGCAGTTTTCGGGGGACCTACAATGAGCAGTTCTTC. It yields the protein CASSFRGTYNEQFF. The chain recombines TRBV28 with TRBJ2-1; tentative D call: TRBD2 (6 bases). This CDR3 has 14 residues. Germline lookup yields CDR1 MDHEN and CDR2 SYDVKM. Deletions cut 3 bases from V and 2 bases from J, with 8 bases between.

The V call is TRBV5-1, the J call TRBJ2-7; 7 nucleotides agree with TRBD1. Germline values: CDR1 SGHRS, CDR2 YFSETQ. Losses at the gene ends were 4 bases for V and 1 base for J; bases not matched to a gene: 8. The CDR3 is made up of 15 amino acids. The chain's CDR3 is CASSGTGVPSYEQYF. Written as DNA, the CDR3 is TGCGCCAGCAGCGGCACAGGGGTGCCATCCTACGAGCAGTACTTC.

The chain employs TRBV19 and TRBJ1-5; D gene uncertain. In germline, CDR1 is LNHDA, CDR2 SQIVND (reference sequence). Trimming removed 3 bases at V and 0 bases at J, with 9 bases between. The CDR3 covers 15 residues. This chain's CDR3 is CASSMERNSNQPQHF. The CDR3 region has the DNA TGTGCCAGTAGTATGGAGAGGAATAGCAATCAGCCCCAGCATTTT.

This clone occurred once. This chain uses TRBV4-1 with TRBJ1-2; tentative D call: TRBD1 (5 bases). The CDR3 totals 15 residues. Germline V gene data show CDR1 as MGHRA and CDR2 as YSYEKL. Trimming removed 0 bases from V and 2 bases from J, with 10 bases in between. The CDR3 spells CASSQDWGENYGYTF. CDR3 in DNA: TGCGCCAGCAGCCAAGATTGGGGGGAAAACTATGGCTACACCTTC.

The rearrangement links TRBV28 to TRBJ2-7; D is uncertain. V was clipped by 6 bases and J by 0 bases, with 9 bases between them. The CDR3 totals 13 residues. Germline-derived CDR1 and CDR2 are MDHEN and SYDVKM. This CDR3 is CASRLFGSYEQYF. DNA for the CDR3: TGTGCCAGCAGATTGTTCGGCTCCTACGAGCAGTACTTC.

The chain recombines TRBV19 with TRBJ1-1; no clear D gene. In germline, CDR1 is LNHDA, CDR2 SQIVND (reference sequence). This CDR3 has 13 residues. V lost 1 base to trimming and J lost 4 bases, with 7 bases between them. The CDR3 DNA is TGTGCCAGTAGTATAGCGGCGGGCACTGAAGCTTTCTTT. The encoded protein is CASSIAAGTEAFF.

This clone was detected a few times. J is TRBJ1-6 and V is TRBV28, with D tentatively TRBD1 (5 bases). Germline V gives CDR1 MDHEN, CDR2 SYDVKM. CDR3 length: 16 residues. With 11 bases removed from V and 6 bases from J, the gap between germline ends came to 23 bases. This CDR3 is CAHKLGASMGNSPLHF. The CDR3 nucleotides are TGTGCCCACAAACTTGGGGCTTCTATGGGTAATTCACCCCTCCACTTT.

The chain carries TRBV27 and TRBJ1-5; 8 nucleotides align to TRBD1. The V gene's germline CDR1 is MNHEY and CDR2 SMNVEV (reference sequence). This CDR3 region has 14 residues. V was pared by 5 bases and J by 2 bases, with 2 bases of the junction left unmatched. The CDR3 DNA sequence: TGTGCCAGCAGTCTGACAGGGGGCAATCAGCCCCAGCATTTT. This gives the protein CASSLTGGNQPQHF.

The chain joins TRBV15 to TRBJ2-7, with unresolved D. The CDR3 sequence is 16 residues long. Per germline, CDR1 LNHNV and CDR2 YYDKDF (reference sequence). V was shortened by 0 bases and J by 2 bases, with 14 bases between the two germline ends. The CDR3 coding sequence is TGTGCCACCAGCAGAGATTGGCCTGTCGGAGCCTACGAGCAGTACTTC. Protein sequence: CATSRDWPVGAYEQYF.

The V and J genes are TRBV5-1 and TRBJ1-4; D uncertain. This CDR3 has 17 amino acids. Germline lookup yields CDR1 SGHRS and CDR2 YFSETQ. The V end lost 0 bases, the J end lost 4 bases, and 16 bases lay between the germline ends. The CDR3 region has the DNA TGCGCCAGCAGCTTGGGATTGGCAGAAGATGGTAATGAAAAACTGTTTTTT. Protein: CASSLGLAEDGNEKLFF.

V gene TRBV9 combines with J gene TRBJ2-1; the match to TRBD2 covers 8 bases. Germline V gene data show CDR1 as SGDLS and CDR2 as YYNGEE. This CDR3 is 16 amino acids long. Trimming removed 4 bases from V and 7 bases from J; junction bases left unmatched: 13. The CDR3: CASSTNPGGAGNEQFF. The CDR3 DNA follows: TGTGCCAGCAGCACCAACCCCGGGGGGGCGGGGAATGAGCAGTTCTTC.

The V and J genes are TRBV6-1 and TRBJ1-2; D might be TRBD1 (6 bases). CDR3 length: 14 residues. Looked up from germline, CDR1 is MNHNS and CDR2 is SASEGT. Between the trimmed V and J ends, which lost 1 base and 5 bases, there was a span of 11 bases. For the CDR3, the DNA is TGTGCCAGCAGTGAAGAAGGGGGGGGATATGGCTACACCTTC. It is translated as CASSEEGGGYGYTF.

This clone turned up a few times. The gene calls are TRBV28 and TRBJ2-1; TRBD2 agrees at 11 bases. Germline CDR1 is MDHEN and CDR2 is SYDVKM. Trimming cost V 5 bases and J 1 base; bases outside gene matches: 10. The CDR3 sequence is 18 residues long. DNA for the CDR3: TGTGCCAGCAGTCCGTACTCCGGGACTAGCGGTTCCTACAATGAGCAGTTCTTC. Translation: CASSPYSGTSGSYNEQFF. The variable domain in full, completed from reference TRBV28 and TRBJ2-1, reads DVKVTQSSRYLVKRTGEKVFLECVQDMDHENMFWYRQDPGLGLRLIYFSYDVKMKEKGDIPEGYSVSREKKERFSLILESASTNQTSMYLCASSPYSGTSGSYNEQFFGPGTRLTVL.